A selection of T cell receptor beta chains follows, all from one sample in a study of T cells in Graves' hyperthyroidism and ophthalmopathy. One entry per CDR3 protein results from TCRdb running MiXCR on the multiplex PCR reads. Of 690,000 or so distinct CDR3 sequences detected, approximately 19% appear once; the ten largest clones hold about a sixth. The sequenced sample consisted of blood. The receptors originated from a woman aged 50 to 65 with Graves' hyperthyroidism that later progressed to Graves' ophthalmopathy. CDR3s leave out the opening cysteine and the closing phenylalanine or tryptophan. D genes are given only for firm matches.

V	D	J	CDR3
TRBV25-1	-	TRBJ1-5	ASSLGGSRQPQH
TRBV19	-	TRBJ1-2	ASKPPPTVMNYGYT
TRBV12-3/TRBV12-4	-	TRBJ2-2	ASSPQGIGELF
TRBV20-1	-	TRBJ2-7	SALRGNEQY
TRBV20-1	-	TRBJ1-6	SARGTEVSPLH
TRBV5-1	-	TRBJ1-2	ASSAGSYDYT
TRBV27	-	TRBJ2-5	ASSFVGRPETQY
TRBV5-6	-	TRBJ2-6	ASSNLESSGANVLT
TRBV5-6	-	TRBJ1-3	ASSLAPGNTIY
TRBV5-1	TRBD2	TRBJ2-2	ASSGPPGSGGTGELF
TRBV10-3	-	TRBJ2-3	AISAHGGPPDTQY